This T cell receptor beta chain was sequenced for a study of CD8 T cells in ankylosing spondylitis. About this clonotype itself: Its antigen remains unknown.

Molecular-barcoded quantitative 5'-RACE produced these TCR beta libraries. MiXCR was run by TCRdb on the 5' RACE reads, yielding one entry per CDR3 protein. The table includes about 840,000 distinct CDR3 sequences, roughly 12% detected once. The germline gives CDR1 MNHEY, CDR2 SVGEGT. With 2 bases removed from V and 2 bases from J, the gap between germline ends came to 10 bases. This CDR3 comprises 14 residues. Overall study results and limits: Typical of ankylosing spondylitis blood, it appeared, was a TCR beta motif of eight highly homologous variants. Previous work reported some of these motif variants in the synovial fluid and blood of reactive arthritis.

Sample: blood, either unsorted or a sorted T cell fraction (not recorded which). The V call is TRBV6-2 or TRBV6-3, the J call TRBJ2-7; D is undetermined. The receptor comes from a male donor with ankylosing spondylitis. The CDR3 coding sequence is TGTGCCAGCAGTTACGACCGGGCTGCCTACGAGCAGTACTTC. Amino acids: CASSYDRAAYEQYF.